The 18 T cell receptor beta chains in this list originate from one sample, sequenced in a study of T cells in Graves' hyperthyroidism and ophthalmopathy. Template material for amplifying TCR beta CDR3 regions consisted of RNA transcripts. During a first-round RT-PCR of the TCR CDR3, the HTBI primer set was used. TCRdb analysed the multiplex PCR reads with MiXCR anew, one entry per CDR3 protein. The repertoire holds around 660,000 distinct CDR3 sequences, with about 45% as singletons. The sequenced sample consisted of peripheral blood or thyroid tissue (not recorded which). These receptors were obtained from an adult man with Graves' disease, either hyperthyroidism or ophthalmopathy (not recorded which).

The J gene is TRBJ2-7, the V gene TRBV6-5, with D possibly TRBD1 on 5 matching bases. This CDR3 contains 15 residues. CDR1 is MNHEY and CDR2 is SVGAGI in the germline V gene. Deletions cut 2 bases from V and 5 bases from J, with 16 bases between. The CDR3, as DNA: TGTGCCAGCAGTTACAGGCTTCAAGGGGCCCACGAGCAGTACTTC. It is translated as CASSYRLQGAHEQYF.

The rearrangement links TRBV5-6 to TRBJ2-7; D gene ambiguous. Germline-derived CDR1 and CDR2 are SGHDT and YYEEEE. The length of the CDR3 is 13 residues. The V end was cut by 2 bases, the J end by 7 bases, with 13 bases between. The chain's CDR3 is CASSFEVAREQYF. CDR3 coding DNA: TGTGCCAGCAGCTTCGAGGTTGCAAGGGAGCAGTACTTC.

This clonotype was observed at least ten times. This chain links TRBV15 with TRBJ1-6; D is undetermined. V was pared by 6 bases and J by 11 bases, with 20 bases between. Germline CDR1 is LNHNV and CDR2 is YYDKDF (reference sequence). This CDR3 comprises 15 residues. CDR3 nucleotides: TGTGCCACCAGAGCCGTGCAGGAGGGTCGTACACCCCTCCACTTT. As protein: CATRAVQEGRTPLHF.

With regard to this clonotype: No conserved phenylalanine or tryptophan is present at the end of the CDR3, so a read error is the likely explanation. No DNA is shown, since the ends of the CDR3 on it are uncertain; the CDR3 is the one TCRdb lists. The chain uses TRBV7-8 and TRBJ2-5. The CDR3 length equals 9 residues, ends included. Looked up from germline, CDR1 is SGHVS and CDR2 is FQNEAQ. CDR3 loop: CASSRGVGS.

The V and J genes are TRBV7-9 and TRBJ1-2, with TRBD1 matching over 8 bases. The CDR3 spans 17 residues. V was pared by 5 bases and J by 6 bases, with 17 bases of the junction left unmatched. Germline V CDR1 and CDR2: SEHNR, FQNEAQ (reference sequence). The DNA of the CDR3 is TGTGCCAGCAGCAACTGGGCGGACAGGGCAGGTTCGGATGGCTACACCTTC. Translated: CASSNWADRAGSDGYTF.

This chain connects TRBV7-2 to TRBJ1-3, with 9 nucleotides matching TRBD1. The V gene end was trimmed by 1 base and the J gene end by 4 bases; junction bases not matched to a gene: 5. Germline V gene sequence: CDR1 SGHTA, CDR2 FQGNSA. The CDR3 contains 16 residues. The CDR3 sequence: CASSLVGTGRGNTIYF. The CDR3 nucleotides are TGTGCCAGCAGCTTAGTGGGGACAGGGAGAGGAAACACCATATATTTT.

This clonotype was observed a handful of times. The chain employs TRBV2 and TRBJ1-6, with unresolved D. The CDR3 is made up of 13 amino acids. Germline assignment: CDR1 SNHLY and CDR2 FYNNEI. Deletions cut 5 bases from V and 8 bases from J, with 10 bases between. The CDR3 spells CASSLEIYSPLHF. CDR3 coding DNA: TGTGCCAGCAGTCTAGAAATCTATTCACCCCTCCACTTT. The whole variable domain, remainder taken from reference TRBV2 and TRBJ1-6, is EPEVTQTPSHQVTQMGQEVILRCVPISNHLYFYWYRQILGQKVEFLVSFYNNEISEKSEIFDDQFSVERPDGSNFTLKIRSTKLEDSAMYFCASSLEIYSPLHFGNGTRLTVT.

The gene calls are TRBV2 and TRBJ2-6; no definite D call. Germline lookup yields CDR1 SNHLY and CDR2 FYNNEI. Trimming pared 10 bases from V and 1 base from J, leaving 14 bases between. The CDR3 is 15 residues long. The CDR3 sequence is CANSQSLSGANVLTF. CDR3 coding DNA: TGTGCCAACAGCCAGAGCCTTTCTGGGGCCAACGTCCTGACTTTC.

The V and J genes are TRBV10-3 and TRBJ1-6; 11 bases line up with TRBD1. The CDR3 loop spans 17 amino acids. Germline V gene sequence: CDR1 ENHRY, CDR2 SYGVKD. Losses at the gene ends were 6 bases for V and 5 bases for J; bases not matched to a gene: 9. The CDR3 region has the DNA TGTGCCATCAGGGGGGTTGGACAGGGGGCGAATAATTCACCCCTCCACTTT. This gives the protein CAIRGVGQGANNSPLHF.

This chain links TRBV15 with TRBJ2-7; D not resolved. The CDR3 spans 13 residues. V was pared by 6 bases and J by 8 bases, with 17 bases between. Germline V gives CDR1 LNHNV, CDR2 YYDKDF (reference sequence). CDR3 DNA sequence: TGTGCCACCAGAGGAGATCTTGCCGGACAGCAGTACTTC. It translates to CATRGDLAGQQYF.

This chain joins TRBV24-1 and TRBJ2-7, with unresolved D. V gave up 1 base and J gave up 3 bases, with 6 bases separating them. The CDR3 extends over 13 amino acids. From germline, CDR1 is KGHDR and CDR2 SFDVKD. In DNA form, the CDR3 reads TGTGCCACCAGTGATTTAAAGGGCTACGAGCAGTACTTC. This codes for CATSDLKGYEQYF.

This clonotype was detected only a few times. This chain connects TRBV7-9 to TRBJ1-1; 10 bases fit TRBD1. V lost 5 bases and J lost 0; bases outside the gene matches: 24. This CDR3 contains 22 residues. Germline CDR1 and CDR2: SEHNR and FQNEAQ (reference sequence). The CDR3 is CASSPPLPFGTGDGLMNTEAFF. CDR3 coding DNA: TGTGCCAGCAGCCCGCCCCTGCCTTTCGGGACAGGGGATGGGCTTATGAACACTGAAGCTTTCTTT.

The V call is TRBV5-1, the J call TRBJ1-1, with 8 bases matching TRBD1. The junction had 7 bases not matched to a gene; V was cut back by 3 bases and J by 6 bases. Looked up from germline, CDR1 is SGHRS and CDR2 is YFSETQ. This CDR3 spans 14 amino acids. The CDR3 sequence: CASSWTGRMAEAFF. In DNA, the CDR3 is TGCGCCAGCAGCTGGACAGGGAGGATGGCTGAAGCTTTCTTT.

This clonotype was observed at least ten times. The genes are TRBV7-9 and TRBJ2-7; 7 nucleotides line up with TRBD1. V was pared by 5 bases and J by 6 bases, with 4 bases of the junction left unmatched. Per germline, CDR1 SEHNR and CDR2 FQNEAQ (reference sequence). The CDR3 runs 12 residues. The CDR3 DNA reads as TGTGCCAGCAGCGCGGACAGGCGCGAGCAGTACTTC. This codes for CASSADRREQYF. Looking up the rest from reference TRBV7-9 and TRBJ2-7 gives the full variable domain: DTGVSQNPRHKITKRGQNVTFRCDPISEHNRLYWYRQTLGQGPEFLTYFQNEAQLEKSRLLSDRFSAERPKGSFSTLEIQRTEQGDSAMYLCASSADRREQYFGPGTRLTVT.

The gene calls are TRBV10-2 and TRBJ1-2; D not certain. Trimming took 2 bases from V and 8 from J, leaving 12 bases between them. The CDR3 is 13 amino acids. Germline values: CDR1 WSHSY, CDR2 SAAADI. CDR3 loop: CASSEREAYGYTF. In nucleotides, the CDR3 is TGCGCCAGCAGTGAGAGGGAGGCTTACGGCTACACCTTC.

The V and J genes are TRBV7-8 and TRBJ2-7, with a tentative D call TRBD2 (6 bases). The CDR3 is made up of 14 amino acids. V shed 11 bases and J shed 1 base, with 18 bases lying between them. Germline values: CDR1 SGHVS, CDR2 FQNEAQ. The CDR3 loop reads CAWSVGGVSYEQYF. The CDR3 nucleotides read TGTGCCTGGAGTGTAGGAGGGGTATCCTACGAGCAGTACTTC.

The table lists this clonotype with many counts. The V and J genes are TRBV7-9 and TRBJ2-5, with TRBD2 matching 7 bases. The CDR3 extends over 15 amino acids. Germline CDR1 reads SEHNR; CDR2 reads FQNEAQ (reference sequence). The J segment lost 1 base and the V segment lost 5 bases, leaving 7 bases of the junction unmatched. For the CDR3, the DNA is TGTGCCAGCAGCCTACCGGGACTACCCCAAGAGACCCAGTACTTC. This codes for CASSLPGLPQETQYF.

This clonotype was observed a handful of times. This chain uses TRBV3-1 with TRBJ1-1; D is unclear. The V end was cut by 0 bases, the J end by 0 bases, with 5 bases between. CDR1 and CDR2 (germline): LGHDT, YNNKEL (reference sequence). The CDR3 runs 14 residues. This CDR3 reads CASSQEEMNTEAFF. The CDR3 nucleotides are TGTGCCAGCAGCCAAGAGGAAATGAACACTGAAGCTTTCTTT.